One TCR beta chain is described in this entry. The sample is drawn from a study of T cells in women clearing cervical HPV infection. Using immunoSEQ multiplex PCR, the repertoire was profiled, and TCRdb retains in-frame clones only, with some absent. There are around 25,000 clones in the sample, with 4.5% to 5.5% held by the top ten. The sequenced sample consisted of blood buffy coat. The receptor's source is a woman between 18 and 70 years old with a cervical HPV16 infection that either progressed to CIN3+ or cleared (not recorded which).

CDR3 bases read: TGTGCCAGCAGCTTAGGTAGGGTGGGGCAGCCG. Protein product: CASSLGRVGQP. The entire CDR3 reads CASSLGRVGQPQYF. The rearrangement joins TRBV7-9 to TRBJ2-3; D perhaps matches TRBD1 (5 bases). The read is 3 residues too short to cover the CDR3 end, so that end is filled in from the germline J gene. The CDR3 covers 14 residues. Germline V gene data show CDR1 as SEHNR and CDR2 as FQNEAQ (reference sequence).